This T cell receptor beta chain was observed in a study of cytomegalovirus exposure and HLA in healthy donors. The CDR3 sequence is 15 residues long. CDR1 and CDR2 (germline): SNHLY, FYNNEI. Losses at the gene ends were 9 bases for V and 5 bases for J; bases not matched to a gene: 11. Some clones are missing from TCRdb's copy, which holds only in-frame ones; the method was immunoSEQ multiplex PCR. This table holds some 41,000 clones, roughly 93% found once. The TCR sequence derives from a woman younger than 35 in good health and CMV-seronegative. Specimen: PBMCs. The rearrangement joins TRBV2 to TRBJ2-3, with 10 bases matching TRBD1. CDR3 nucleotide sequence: TGTGCCAGGTATGAGACAGGGGGCGCGCAAGATACGCAGTATTTT. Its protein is CARYETGGAQDTQYF.